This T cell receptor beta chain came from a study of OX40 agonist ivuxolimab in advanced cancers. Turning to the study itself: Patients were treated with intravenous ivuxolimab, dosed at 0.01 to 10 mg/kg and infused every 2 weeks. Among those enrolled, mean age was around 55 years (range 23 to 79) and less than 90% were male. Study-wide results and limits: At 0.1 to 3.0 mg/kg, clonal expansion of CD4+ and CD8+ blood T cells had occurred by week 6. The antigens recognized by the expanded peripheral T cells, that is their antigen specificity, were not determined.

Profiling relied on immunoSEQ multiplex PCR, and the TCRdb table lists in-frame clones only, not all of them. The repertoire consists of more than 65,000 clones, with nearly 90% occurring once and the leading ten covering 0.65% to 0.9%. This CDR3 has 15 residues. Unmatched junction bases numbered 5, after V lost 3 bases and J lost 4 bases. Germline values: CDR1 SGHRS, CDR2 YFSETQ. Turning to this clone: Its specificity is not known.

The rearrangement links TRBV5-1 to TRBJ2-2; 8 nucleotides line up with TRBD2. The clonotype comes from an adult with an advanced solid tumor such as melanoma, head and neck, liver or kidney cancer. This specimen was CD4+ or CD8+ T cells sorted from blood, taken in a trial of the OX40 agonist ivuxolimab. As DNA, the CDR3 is TGCGCCAGCAGCTGGGGACTAGGCGGCACCGGGGAGCTGTTTTTT. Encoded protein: CASSWGLGGTGELFF.